The next 21 T cell receptor beta chains were all read from a single sample in a study of T-cell memory formation after mild COVID-19. TCRdb re-derived calls from the 5' RACE reads in MiXCR, one entry per CDR3 protein. The sample lists around 530,000 distinct CDR3 sequences; about 20% were seen once. The sample consisted of PBMCs or a T cell subset sorted from them (not recorded which). The receptors derive from an adult woman who had mild COVID-19 (a few samples of this study predate the infection). Cell type and time point are not known.

In DNA, the CDR3 is TGTGCCAGCAGTCCCGGGACTAGCGGGTGCACCTACGAGCAGTACTTC. Translated, it gives CASSPGTSGCTYEQYF. The V gene is TRBV3-2, the J gene TRBJ2-7; the listed D gene, TRBD2, was not tested against the DNA. TRBV3-2 is an annotated pseudogene. CDR3 length equals 16 residues.

This clonotype was picked up a small number of times. This rearrangement joins TRBV9 to TRBJ1-6, with D tentatively TRBD1 (5 bases). This CDR3 spans 14 amino acids. V lost 2 bases to trimming and J lost 6 bases, with 9 bases between them. Per the germline V gene, CDR1 is SGDLS and CDR2 is YYNGEE. The CDR3 DNA follows: TGTGCCAGCAGCGTTCAGGGCGTTAATTCACCCCTCCACTTT. It encodes CASSVQGVNSPLHF.

The rearrangement uses TRBV18 and TRBJ1-2; perhaps TRBD1 as D (5 bases). The germline V gene has CDR1 KGHSH and CDR2 LQKENI. The CDR3 runs 14 residues. Trimming took 3 bases from V and 7 from J, leaving 15 bases between them. The CDR3 spells CASSPGTDFGGYTF. Here the CDR3 DNA reads TGTGCCAGCTCACCCGGGACGGACTTCGGTGGCTACACCTTC.

The rearrangement links TRBV7-2 to TRBJ2-5; D is perhaps TRBD1 or TRBD2 (5 bases each). This CDR3 is built from 14 residues. V gave up 5 bases and J gave up 2 bases, with 12 bases separating them. Per germline, CDR1 SGHTA and CDR2 FQGNSA. The CDR3 loop is CASSGPGRQETQYF. In DNA form, the CDR3 reads TGTGCCAGCAGCGGCCCGGGACGGCAAGAGACCCAGTACTTC.

The chain carries TRBV7-3 and TRBJ2-3, with 13 bases matching TRBD2. The V gene's germline CDR1 is SGHTA and CDR2 FQGTGA. The CDR3 extends over 17 amino acids. J was trimmed by 6 bases and V by 0 bases; bases with no gene match: 6. CDR3 in amino acids: CASSLTQGLAGTDTQYF. For the CDR3, the DNA is TGTGCCAGCAGCTTAACTCAGGGACTAGCGGGGACGGATACGCAGTATTTT. Combining the CDR3 with reference TRBV7-3 and TRBJ2-3 gives the whole variable domain GAGVSQTPSNKVTEKGKYVELRCDPISGHTALYWYRQSLGQGPEFLIYFQGTGAADDSGLPNDRFFAVRPEGSVSTLKIQRTERGDSAVYLCASSLTQGLAGTDTQYFGPGTRLTVL.

This clonotype came up a few times. This chain joins TRBV7-6 and TRBJ2-6; D call uncertain. With 0 bases removed from V and 4 bases from J, the gap between germline ends came to 7 bases. Germline CDR1 SGHVS, CDR2 FNYEAQ. The CDR3 has 15 residues. CDR3 sequence: CASSLALAGANVLTF. DNA for the CDR3: TGTGCCAGCAGCTTAGCCCTGGCAGGGGCCAACGTCCTGACTTTC.

This clonotype turned up a few times. The rearrangement joins TRBV6-6 to TRBJ1-6; 10 nucleotides agree with TRBD1. V shed 6 bases and J 5 bases; nucleotides not matched to a gene: 7. This CDR3 has 16 residues. Germline V CDR1 and CDR2: MNHNY, SVGAGI (reference sequence). This chain's CDR3 is CASRPRTGGNNSPLHF. As DNA, the CDR3 is TGTGCCAGCAGACCTCGGACAGGGGGGAATAATTCACCCCTCCACTTT.

The chain combines TRBV20-1 with TRBJ2-3; D is perhaps TRBD1 (6 bases). CDR1 and CDR2 (germline): DFQATT, SNEGSKA (reference sequence). The CDR3 is 13 residues long. V lost 7 bases to trimming and J lost 2 bases, with 13 bases between them. CDR3 DNA: TGCAGTGTCTCAGGGGACCCCACAGATACGCAGTATTTT. Amino acid sequence: CSVSGDPTDTQYF.

This clonotype turned up a few times. The chain links TRBV5-6 to TRBJ1-1, with TRBD1 as a possible D gene (5 bases). This CDR3 contains 16 residues. From germline, CDR1 is SGHDT and CDR2 YYEEEE. The V end lost 2 bases, the J end lost 0 bases, and 14 bases lay between the germline ends. CDR3 protein: CASSLGGRGMNTEAFF. DNA of the CDR3: TGTGCCAGCAGCTTAGGAGGGAGGGGTATGAACACTGAAGCTTTCTTT.

This clonotype showed up just a few times. This chain joins TRBV4-1 and TRBJ2-7; the match to TRBD1 covers 7 bases. CDR3 length equals 16 residues. V was clipped by 5 bases and J by 0 bases; unmatched bases: 10. Germline CDR1 reads MGHRA; CDR2 reads YSYEKL. CDR3 in amino acids: CASSRRPTGSSYEQYF. Here the CDR3 DNA reads TGCGCCAGCAGCAGACGACCGACAGGGAGCTCCTACGAGCAGTACTTC.

This chain connects TRBV30 to TRBJ2-6, with a possible D match to TRBD1 (6 bases). Trimming pared 2 bases from V and 2 bases from J, leaving 10 bases between. The CDR3 has 15 amino acids. CDR1 is GTSNPN, CDR2 SVGIG, per germline (reference sequence). The DNA for the CDR3 is TGTGCCTGGAGTCAACAGGGCGCTGGGGCCAACGTCCTGACTTTC. Translation gives CAWSQQGAGANVLTF.

This chain connects TRBV7-9 to TRBJ1-2; 10 positions agree with TRBD1. Germline V gene data show CDR1 as SEHNR and CDR2 as FQNEAQ (reference sequence). The trim removed 4 bases at V and 6 bases at J, leaving 11 bases unmatched. The CDR3 is made up of 16 amino acids. CDR3 sequence (DNA): TGTGCCAGCAGCTCCACAGGTTATGGACAGGGGGATGGCTACACCTTC. Encoded protein: CASSSTGYGQGDGYTF.

The rearrangement links TRBV30 to TRBJ2-2; D gene uncertain. This CDR3 is 14 amino acids long. Germline-derived CDR1 and CDR2 are GTSNPN and SVGIG (reference sequence). The V gene lost 4 bases and the J gene lost 1 base, with 10 bases spanning the gap. The CDR3 loop reads CAWKMSVNTGELFF. The CDR3 bases are TGTGCCTGGAAGATGTCAGTGAACACCGGGGAGCTGTTTTTT.

This clonotype was seen a handful of times. This chain uses TRBV11-2 with TRBJ2-7; 8 nucleotides align to TRBD2. CDR1 and CDR2 from the germline V gene are SGHAT and FQNNGV. The CDR3 runs 12 residues. V was pared by 5 bases and J by 6 bases, with 3 bases of the junction left unmatched. The CDR3 DNA sequence: TGTGCCAGCAGCACTACTAGCGGCGAGCAGTACTTC. Protein sequence: CASSTTSGEQYF.

This clonotype came up a few times. The rearrangement joins TRBV7-2 to TRBJ1-5, with D possibly TRBD1 on 5 matching bases. CDR1 and CDR2 (germline): SGHTA, FQGNSA. The CDR3 extends over 12 amino acids. V was trimmed by 4 bases and J by 6 bases, leaving 7 bases between them. The CDR3 coding sequence is TGTGCCAGCAGCTCAGGGACTCAGCCCCAGCATTTT. Translated: CASSSGTQPQHF.

A few counts support this clonotype. In DNA form, the CDR3 reads TGTGCCAGCAGCTTTTCAAGGACAGGGCTGTCAGATACGCAGTATTTT. As protein: CASSFSRTGLSDTQYF. The rearrangement links TRBV7-2 to TRBJ2-3; 8 bases map to TRBD1. Per the germline V gene, CDR1 is SGHTA and CDR2 is FQGNSA. The CDR3 has 16 residues. V was clipped by 3 bases and J by 4 bases; unmatched bases: 9.

The rearrangement uses TRBV12-3 or TRBV12-4 and TRBJ1-1, with D perhaps TRBD1 (6 bases). With 6 bases removed from V and 4 bases from J, the gap between germline ends came to 15 bases. The CDR3 sequence is 14 residues long. The CDR3 coding sequence is TGTGCCAGCAGCCCAGGGGTCAGGGGCACTGAAGCTTTCTTT. This gives the protein CASSPGVRGTEAFF.

This clonotype was seen more than once but under ten times. The chain uses TRBV18 and TRBJ2-2; no reliable D call. V was shortened by 3 bases and J by 3 bases, with 5 bases between the two germline ends. The germline V gene encodes CDR1 KGHSH and CDR2 LQKENI. The CDR3 has 13 amino acids. DNA for the CDR3: TGTGCCAGCTCACCGGAGCACACCGGGGAGCTGTTTTTT. Encoded protein: CASSPEHTGELFF.

V gene TRBV6-2 or TRBV6-3 combines with J gene TRBJ2-7; 9 nucleotides agree with TRBD2. Per the germline V gene, CDR1 is MNHEY and CDR2 is SVGEGT. The CDR3 runs 15 residues. V lost 5 bases and J lost 7; bases outside the gene matches: 12. CDR3 in DNA: TGTGCCAGCAGTCGCGGGTCTAGCGGGACGAGGGAGCAGTACTTC. It is translated as CASSRGSSGTREQYF.

The chain links TRBV27 to TRBJ1-1; possibly TRBD1 for D (6 bases). The CDR3 sequence is 15 residues long. Germline V lookup: CDR1 MNHEY, CDR2 SMNVEV (reference sequence). With 3 bases removed from V and 4 bases from J, the gap between germline ends came to 15 bases. In DNA form, the CDR3 reads TGTGCCAGCAGTTTTTACCCCCCGGACAGCACTGAAGCTTTCTTT. Protein sequence: CASSFYPPDSTEAFF.

This clonotype was seen a few times. The V and J genes are TRBV5-6 and TRBJ2-7, with a possible D match to TRBD1 (5 bases). This CDR3 has 14 residues. Germline loops: CDR1 SGHDT, CDR2 YYEEEE. The V end lost 1 base, the J end lost 3 bases, and 11 bases lay between the germline ends. The CDR3 spells CASSLRAGNYEQYF. Written as DNA, the CDR3 is TGTGCCAGCAGCTTGCGGGCAGGGAACTACGAGCAGTACTTC.